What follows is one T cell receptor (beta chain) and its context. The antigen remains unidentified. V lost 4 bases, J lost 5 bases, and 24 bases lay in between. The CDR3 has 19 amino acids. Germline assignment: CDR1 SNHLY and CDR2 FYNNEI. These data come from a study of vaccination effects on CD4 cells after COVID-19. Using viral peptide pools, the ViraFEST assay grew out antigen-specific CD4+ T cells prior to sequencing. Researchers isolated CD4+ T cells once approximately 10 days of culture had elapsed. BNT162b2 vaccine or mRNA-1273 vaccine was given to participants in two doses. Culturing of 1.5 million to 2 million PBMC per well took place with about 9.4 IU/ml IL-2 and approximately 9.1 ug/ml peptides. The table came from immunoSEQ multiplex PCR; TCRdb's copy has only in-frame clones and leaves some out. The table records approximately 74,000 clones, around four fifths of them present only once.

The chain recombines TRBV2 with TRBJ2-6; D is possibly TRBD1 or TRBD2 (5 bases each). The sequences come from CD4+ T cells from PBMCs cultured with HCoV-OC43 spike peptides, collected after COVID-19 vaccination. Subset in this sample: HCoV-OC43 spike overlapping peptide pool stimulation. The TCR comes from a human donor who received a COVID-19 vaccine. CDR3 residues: CASSAPRDLSGGWANVLTF. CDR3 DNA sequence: TGTGCCAGCAGTGCCCCCCGGGACCTTAGTGGGGGTTGGGCCAACGTCCTGACTTTC. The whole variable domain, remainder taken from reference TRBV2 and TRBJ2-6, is EPEVTQTPSHQVTQMGQEVILRCVPISNHLYFYWYRQILGQKVEFLVSFYNNEISEKSEIFDDQFSVERPDGSNFTLKIRSTKLEDSAMYFCASSAPRDLSGGWANVLTFGAGSRLTVL.